These T cell receptor beta chains were read from a single sample in a study of cytomegalovirus exposure and HLA in healthy donors. The method was immunoSEQ multiplex PCR; TCRdb's version includes in-frame clones alone and lacks a portion of them. This table holds over 110,000 clones, 85% to 90% found once. Material for sequencing was PBMCs. The receptors come from a man younger than 30 in good health and CMV-seropositive. Both conserved end residues are part of each CDR3. D genes are given only for firm matches. Part of the rows lack a size; the others show once, few, many or a class for expanded clones.

v_gene,j_gene,abundance,len,d_gene,CDR3nt,CDR3aa
TRBV21-1,TRBJ2-7,NA,17,NA,TGTGCCAGCAGCAGGGGACAGGGGATCTATCCCTCCTACGAGCAGTACTTC,CASSRGQGIYPSYEQYF
TRBV11-2,TRBJ2-3,few,15,TRBD2,TGTGCCAGCAGCTTCGATAGCGGGGCGACAGATACGCAGTATTTT,CASSFDSGATDTQYF
TRBV11-3,TRBJ2-7,NA,16,TRBD1,TGTGCCAGCAGCTTATATTCCGGGACAGGGAAGCGCGAGCAGTACTTC,CASSLYSGTGKREQYF
TRBV27,TRBJ2-1,NA,14,TRBD1,TGTGCCAGCAGTTTAGGGACAGCAGGAAATGAGCAGTTCTTC,CASSLGTAGNEQFF
TRBV5-5,TRBJ1-2,few,12,NA,TGTGCCAGCAGCTTGAGGGGTGATGGCTACACCTTC,CASSLRGDGYTF
TRBV6-5,TRBJ1-2,NA,13,NA,TGTGCCAGCAGCCTTGACAGTATCTATGGCTACACCTTC,CASSLDSIYGYTF
TRBV15,TRBJ1-2,NA,14,NA,TGTGCCACCAGCAGGGGCCGGCTCCTCGGGAGCTACACCTTC,CATSRGRLLGSYTF
TRBV7-9,TRBJ2-1,NA,19,TRBD2,TGTGCCAGCAGCTTAGCCGAGCTAGCGGCCGTAAGGTCCTACAATGAGCAGTTCTTC,CASSLAELAAVRSYNEQFF
TRBV7-9,TRBJ2-7,NA,14,NA,TGTGCCAGCAGTCAGGAGGGGCAGGCGGGGGAGCAGTACTTC,CASSQEGQAGEQYF
TRBV29-1,TRBJ2-3,NA,14,TRBD2,TGCAGCGTTGAGCAGCGGGAGTATACAGATACGCAGTATTTT,CSVEQREYTDTQYF
TRBV10-1,TRBJ2-1,NA,14,NA,TGCGCCAGCAGTGAGTTCGGGGTAGGAGATGAGCAGTTCTTC,CASSEFGVGDEQFF
TRBV4-1,TRBJ2-7,once,17,TRBD2,TGCGCCAGCAGCCAAATTGGGGGGACTATCGGGCTGTTAGAGCAGTACTTC,CASSQIGGTIGLLEQYF
TRBV15,TRBJ1-2,NA,17,TRBD1,TGTGCCACCAGCAGAGATCCGGGGACAGGACGTTCCTATGGCTACACCTTC,CATSRDPGTGRSYGYTF
TRBV7-3,TRBJ2-1,NA,16,TRBD1,TGTGCCAGCAGCTTAAGGCGGGACAGGGGTAAGTATGAGCAGTTCTTC,CASSLRRDRGKYEQFF
TRBV18,TRBJ1-6,NA,15,TRBD1,TGTGCCAGCTCACCACCTGAGGGGGCGAGCGCACCCCTCCACTTT,CASSPPEGASAPLHF
TRBV7-9,TRBJ2-3,NA,16,TRBD2,TGTGCCAGCAGCTCACTAGCGGGGAGTCCCACAGATACGCAGTATTTT,CASSSLAGSPTDTQYF
TRBV27,TRBJ1-5,few,17,TRBD1,TGTGCCAGCGCCAACCGGGACAGGGCCCATAGCAATCAGCCCCAGCATTTT,CASANRDRAHSNQPQHF
TRBV6-5,TRBJ1-4,NA,15,NA,TGTGCCAGCAGTTACTCCCGGAGGGTCGGGGAAAAACTGTTTTTT,CASSYSRRVGEKLFF
TRBV5-1,TRBJ2-1,NA,18,TRBD2,TGCGCCAGCAGCTCGGGACTAGCGGGAGGGCCTTCCAACAATGAGCAGTTCTTC,CASSSGLAGGPSNNEQFF
TRBV4-2,TRBJ2-7,NA,16,TRBD2,TGTGCCAGCAGCCAAGATGGCGGGACTAGCACCTACGAGCAGTACTTC,CASSQDGGTSTYEQYF
TRBV11-3,TRBJ1-1,NA,15,NA,TGTGCCAGCAGCCCGAGTTTGGGCTCCTCCACTGAAGCTTTCTTT,CASSPSLGSSTEAFF
TRBV9,TRBJ1-2,NA,15,NA,TGTGCCAGCAGCGCCAGGACAGACTTCAACTATGGCTACACCTTC,CASSARTDFNYGYTF
TRBV2,TRBJ2-7,NA,14,NA,TGTGCCAGCAGTTCACTAGAAAGCTCCTACGAGCAGTACTTC,CASSSLESSYEQYF
TRBV4-1,TRBJ2-7,NA,17,TRBD2,TGCGCCAGCAGCCAAGGGACGTCTCGGGAGGCGGCCTACGAGCAGTACTTC,CASSQGTSREAAYEQYF
TRBV20-1,TRBJ1-2,NA,10,NA,TGCAGTGGTAGAAGGGAGGTAGAGGTCTTC,CSGRREVEVF
TRBV9,TRBJ2-1,NA,16,TRBD2,TGTGCCAGCAGCTTGGAAGCGGGGAGCTCCTACAATGAGCAGTTCTTC,CASSLEAGSSYNEQFF
TRBV21-1,TRBJ2-2,NA,17,NA,TGTGCCAGCAGCAACTGGGACAGGGGGCTCCTAACCGGGGAGCTGTTTTTT,CASSNWDRGLLTGELFF
TRBV7-8,TRBJ1-1,NA,17,TRBD1,TGTGCCAGCAGCAAGAGCACAGGGGGGGCAATGAACACTGAAGCTTTCTTT,CASSKSTGGAMNTEAFF
TRBV5-4,TRBJ1-3,NA,16,NA,TGTGCCAGCAGCTTGGTTGGAGGTGGGGCTGGAAACACCATATATTTT,CASSLVGGGAGNTIYF
TRBV2,TRBJ2-2,once,15,NA,TGTGCCAGCAGTATCGTGGGAGGTAACACCGGGGAGCTGTTTTTT,CASSIVGGNTGELFF
TRBV28,TRBJ2-3,NA,18,TRBD2,TGTGCCAGCAGTTTATGGAGAATAGCGGGAGGTAGCACAGATACGCAGTATTTT,CASSLWRIAGGSTDTQYF
TRBV7-2,TRBJ2-5,NA,13,NA,TGTGCCAGCAGCCCGACACTAGCTCGGACCCAGTACTTC,CASSPTLARTQYF
TRBV2,TRBJ2-7,few,13,TRBD1,TGTGCCAGCAGTGGACAGGGGACCTACGAGCAGTACTTC,CASSGQGTYEQYF
TRBV5-1,TRBJ2-5,once,15,NA,TGCGCCAGCAGCTTGGCCTATCCGACACGGGAGACCCAGTACTTC,CASSLAYPTRETQYF
TRBV4-2,TRBJ1-2,NA,14,TRBD1,TGTGCCAGCAGCCCGACAGGGGATAACTATGGCTACACCTTC,CASSPTGDNYGYTF
TRBV19,TRBJ2-1,NA,18,TRBD2,TGTGCCAGTAGTGGGGGCTTTAGACTAGCGGGAGGGCCCTTAGGGCAGTTCTTC,CASSGGFRLAGGPLGQFF
TRBV2,TRBJ1-1,NA,13,NA,TGTGCCACTACCAGGGGCATGAACACTGAAGCTTTCTTT,CATTRGMNTEAFF
TRBV11-2,TRBJ2-7,few,16,NA,TGTGCCAGCAGCTTAGGGGGCGGGGTGAGCTCCTACGAGCAGTACTTC,CASSLGGGVSSYEQYF
TRBV5-1,TRBJ1-6,NA,20,TRBD1,TGCGCCAGCAGCCCCTACATCACCGGGACAGGGGGAGTTAAGAATTCACCCCTCCACTTT,CASSPYITGTGGVKNSPLHF
TRBV6-5,TRBJ1-6,few,14,NA,TGTGCCAGCGACCGGGAGGCAGATAATTCACCCCTCCACTTT,CASDREADNSPLHF
TRBV4-1,TRBJ1-5,NA,18,NA,TGCGCCAGCAGCCGTACTCGGGTCAGGGTATCGAGCAATCAGCCCCAGCATTTT,CASSRTRVRVSSNQPQHF
TRBV6-5,TRBJ1-1,NA,15,TRBD1,TGTGCCAGCAGGAAGACAGGGGGCATTAACACTGAAGCTTTCTTT,CASRKTGGINTEAFF
TRBV28,TRBJ2-3,NA,14,NA,TGTGCCAGCAGTGACAGTTCTAGCACAGATACGCAGTATTTT,CASSDSSSTDTQYF
TRBV27,TRBJ2-7,NA,14,TRBD2,TGTGCCAGCAGTTTTACTAGCGGAGCCTACGAGCAGTACTTC,CASSFTSGAYEQYF
TRBV7-6,TRBJ2-7,NA,14,TRBD1,TGTGCCAGCAGCCCAGGGACAGGTCTCCAGGAGCAGTACTTC,CASSPGTGLQEQYF
TRBV6-5,TRBJ2-7,NA,13,TRBD1,TGTGCCAGCAGTTACGGGACAGGGAACGAGCAGTACTTC,CASSYGTGNEQYF
TRBV6-1,TRBJ2-7,NA,14,TRBD2,TGTGCCAGCAGCCCGGGAGGGGGGCCCTACGAGCAGTACTTC,CASSPGGGPYEQYF
TRBV19,TRBJ1-5,NA,15,TRBD1,TGTGCCAGTAGCCCGGGACAGGCTAGCAATCAGCCCCAGCATTTT,CASSPGQASNQPQHF